This TCR beta chain was documented in a study of OX40 agonist ivuxolimab in advanced cancers. Repertoires were generated with immunoSEQ multiplex PCR, while TCRdb's copy carries only in-frame clones and drops some. Among some 86,000 clones listed, around 85% were seen once. Samples were taken at baseline and on day 1 of cycles 4 and 7. Germline CDR1 and CDR2: SNHLY and FYNNEI. The CDR3 has 14 amino acids. The V and J ends lost 4 bases and 4 bases, in that order; junction bases with no gene match: 1. This sequence was found in an adult with an advanced solid tumor such as melanoma, head and neck, liver or kidney cancer. This chain links TRBV2 with TRBJ2-1; 10 bases are a match to TRBD1. The sample in question was CD4+ or CD8+ T cells sorted from blood, obtained in a trial of the OX40 agonist ivuxolimab. The CDR3 coding sequence is TGTGCCAGCAGTGGGGACAGGGGTTACAATGAGCAGTTCTTC. It specifies CASSGDRGYNEQFF.